The rows below give T cell receptor beta chains drawn from one sample of a study of blood T cells in healthy people across ages. TCRdb itself ran the 5' RACE reads through MiXCR, one entry per CDR3 protein. The sample contains over a million distinct CDR3 sequences, 42% of which appear only once. The sample was blood. These receptors were collected from a woman aged 18-29 years in good health. Both conserved end residues are part of each CDR3. The order of the fields is clone size, D gene, J gene, V gene, CDR3 DNA, CDR3 protein. A D gene is named only where the DNA matches it firmly. Not all rows give a size; the values are once, few, many and, for expanded clones, a class.

clone size: few; D gene: NA; J gene: TRBJ2-7; V gene: TRBV29-1; CDR3 DNA: TGCAGCGTTGAAGTGGCAGGGAGAGACGAGCAGTACTTC; CDR3 protein: CSVEVAGRDEQYF
clone size: NA; D gene: TRBD1; J gene: TRBJ2-6; V gene: TRBV10-3; CDR3 DNA: TGTGCCATCAGTGAGGGGTGGACAGGGAGCTCTGGGGCCAACGTCCTGACTTTC; CDR3 protein: CAISEGWTGSSGANVLTF
clone size: NA; D gene: NA; J gene: TRBJ1-4; V gene: TRBV4-1; CDR3 DNA: TGCGCCAGCAGCAAGACTATCAGAGAAAAACTGTTTTTT; CDR3 protein: CASSKTIREKLFF
clone size: few; D gene: NA; J gene: TRBJ1-2; V gene: TRBV12-3/TRBV12-4; CDR3 DNA: TGTGCCAGCAGTCCTGCAGTCCGCTATGGCTACACCTTC; CDR3 protein: CASSPAVRYGYTF
clone size: NA; D gene: NA; J gene: TRBJ1-2; V gene: TRBV12-3/TRBV12-4; CDR3 DNA: TGTGCCAGCAGTGCCCCCTCCGGCTATGGCTACACCTTC; CDR3 protein: CASSAPSGYGYTF
clone size: NA; D gene: NA; J gene: TRBJ1-1; V gene: TRBV19; CDR3 DNA: TGTGCCAGTAGAAGGGGAGAAGCTTTCTTT; CDR3 protein: CASRRGEAFF
clone size: NA; D gene: NA; J gene: TRBJ2-7; V gene: TRBV4-1; CDR3 DNA: TGCGCCAGCAGCCAAGGGCTTTCCCTGGGGGAGCAGTACTTC; CDR3 protein: CASSQGLSLGEQYF
clone size: once; D gene: NA; J gene: TRBJ1-1; V gene: TRBV10-3; CDR3 DNA: TGTGCCATCAGGACACAGGGTATTGATGAAGCTTTCTTT; CDR3 protein: CAIRTQGIDEAFF
clone size: NA; D gene: NA; J gene: TRBJ1-5; V gene: TRBV7-9; CDR3 DNA: TGTGCCAGCAGCCCAGATATGGGGGTATTGGATCAGCCCCAGCATTTT; CDR3 protein: CASSPDMGVLDQPQHF
clone size: NA; D gene: NA; J gene: TRBJ2-7; V gene: TRBV4-2; CDR3 DNA: TGTGCCAGCAGCCAAGATCCTCCTGGGGGAGGTCCCCCTTTACAATACGAGCAGTACTTC; CDR3 protein: CASSQDPPGGGPPLQYEQYF
clone size: NA; D gene: NA; J gene: TRBJ2-1; V gene: TRBV21-1; CDR3 DNA: TGTGCCAGCAGCAAAGTCCGGAGGCTACTAGCGAATGAGCAGTTCTTC; CDR3 protein: CASSKVRRLLANEQFF
clone size: NA; D gene: TRBD2; J gene: TRBJ2-5; V gene: TRBV20-1; CDR3 DNA: TGCAGTGCTAGAGAGGCTAGCGGGGGGGCATTGACCCAGTACTTC; CDR3 protein: CSAREASGGALTQYF
clone size: NA; D gene: NA; J gene: TRBJ1-2; V gene: TRBV6-6; CDR3 DNA: TGTGCCAGCAGTTACTCCCGGGACCACCTCTATGGCTACACCTTC; CDR3 protein: CASSYSRDHLYGYTF
clone size: NA; D gene: NA; J gene: TRBJ1-2; V gene: TRBV20-1; CDR3 DNA: TGCAGTGCTAGAGTTCCAGACAGTTATGGCTACACCTTC; CDR3 protein: CSARVPDSYGYTF
clone size: NA; D gene: NA; J gene: TRBJ1-2; V gene: TRBV12-3/TRBV12-4; CDR3 DNA: TGTGCCAGCAGTTTTATTGGTGGCTACACCTTC; CDR3 protein: CASSFIGGYTF
clone size: NA; D gene: NA; J gene: TRBJ2-3; V gene: TRBV12-3/TRBV12-4; CDR3 DNA: TGTGCCAGCAGTTTTTACCGAGGGACAGATACGCAGTATTTT; CDR3 protein: CASSFYRGTDTQYF
clone size: few; D gene: TRBD1; J gene: TRBJ1-2; V gene: TRBV27; CDR3 DNA: TGTGCCAGCAGTTTAGTTTCAGGGGGCCCCTATGGCTACACCTTC; CDR3 protein: CASSLVSGGPYGYTF
clone size: NA; D gene: NA; J gene: TRBJ2-3; V gene: TRBV28; CDR3 DNA: TGTGCCAGCGAGGACCGATCAGATACGCAGTATTTT; CDR3 protein: CASEDRSDTQYF
clone size: NA; D gene: TRBD1; J gene: TRBJ1-1; V gene: TRBV19; CDR3 DNA: TGTGCCAGTAGATTAGACAGGGGTGGCACTGAAGCTTTCTTT; CDR3 protein: CASRLDRGGTEAFF
clone size: few; D gene: NA; J gene: TRBJ1-2; V gene: TRBV10-2; CDR3 DNA: TGCGCCAGCAGTGAGCAGGGAAGAGGTGGCTACACCTTC; CDR3 protein: CASSEQGRGGYTF
clone size: few; D gene: NA; J gene: TRBJ2-3; V gene: TRBV9; CDR3 DNA: TGTGCCAGCAGCGTGTACGCGGATACGCAGTATTTT; CDR3 protein: CASSVYADTQYF
clone size: NA; D gene: TRBD1; J gene: TRBJ1-1; V gene: TRBV25-1; CDR3 DNA: TGTGCCAGCAGCCCTAGGGGGCGCGGGACGACTGAAGCTTTCTTT; CDR3 protein: CASSPRGRGTTEAFF
clone size: NA; D gene: NA; J gene: TRBJ2-1; V gene: TRBV6-1; CDR3 DNA: TGTGCCAGCAGCGACCCGGGATTTATCGACAATGAGCAGTTCTTC; CDR3 protein: CASSDPGFIDNEQFF
clone size: few; D gene: TRBD2; J gene: TRBJ2-7; V gene: TRBV2; CDR3 DNA: TGTGCCAGTAAATTTGTCGGGAGGGCCATATACGAGCAGTACTTC; CDR3 protein: CASKFVGRAIYEQYF
clone size: few; D gene: TRBD1; J gene: TRBJ2-7; V gene: TRBV6-6; CDR3 DNA: TGTGCCAGCAGGATATGGGACAGGGATCCCTACGAGCAGTACTTC; CDR3 protein: CASRIWDRDPYEQYF
clone size: few; D gene: NA; J gene: TRBJ2-7; V gene: TRBV12-3/TRBV12-4; CDR3 DNA: TGTGCCAGCAGTTCTACGGGAGGGGGCTCCGAGCAGTACTTC; CDR3 protein: CASSSTGGGSEQYF
clone size: NA; D gene: NA; J gene: TRBJ2-1; V gene: TRBV7-2; CDR3 DNA: TGTGCCAGCAGCCCAGGGACCAGTTGGGGCAATGAGCAGTTCTTC; CDR3 protein: CASSPGTSWGNEQFF
clone size: NA; D gene: TRBD2; J gene: TRBJ2-1; V gene: TRBV5-1; CDR3 DNA: TGCGCCAGCAGCTTGTCGGCGGGGGGTTATGAGCAGTTCTTC; CDR3 protein: CASSLSAGGYEQFF
clone size: NA; D gene: TRBD1; J gene: TRBJ1-2; V gene: TRBV20-1; CDR3 DNA: TGCAGTGCTGAGACAGGGACCCACTATGGCTACACCTTC; CDR3 protein: CSAETGTHYGYTF
clone size: few; D gene: NA; J gene: TRBJ2-7; V gene: TRBV6-1; CDR3 DNA: TGTGCCAGCAGCATTCAGGGGGGATGGGACGAGCAGTACTTC; CDR3 protein: CASSIQGGWDEQYF
clone size: NA; D gene: NA; J gene: TRBJ2-7; V gene: TRBV30; CDR3 DNA: TGTGCCTGGAGTGTATTCGGGCCCGAGCAGTACTTC; CDR3 protein: CAWSVFGPEQYF
clone size: NA; D gene: NA; J gene: TRBJ2-3; V gene: TRBV12-3/TRBV12-4; CDR3 DNA: TGTGCCAGCAGTTTAGGGGCCCACACAGATACGCAGTATTTT; CDR3 protein: CASSLGAHTDTQYF
clone size: once; D gene: NA; J gene: TRBJ1-2; V gene: TRBV5-5; CDR3 DNA: TGTGCCAGCAGCTTATCGATCGTTGGGCAGATCTCCCTCGGTGGCTACACCTTC; CDR3 protein: CASSLSIVGQISLGGYTF
clone size: NA; D gene: TRBD1; J gene: TRBJ2-3; V gene: TRBV12-3/TRBV12-4; CDR3 DNA: TGTGCCAGCAGTTTTGGGGGACAGGGAGCAGATACGCAGTATTTT; CDR3 protein: CASSFGGQGADTQYF
clone size: NA; D gene: NA; J gene: TRBJ1-4; V gene: TRBV4-1; CDR3 DNA: TGCGCCAGCAGCCTAAGGGGGGCTGAGGATAATGAAAAACTGTTTTTT; CDR3 protein: CASSLRGAEDNEKLFF
clone size: NA; D gene: TRBD1; J gene: TRBJ2-2; V gene: TRBV6-2/TRBV6-3; CDR3 DNA: TGTGCCAGCAGTGACCAGACAGGGGCCCTCACCGGGGAGCTGTTTTTT; CDR3 protein: CASSDQTGALTGELFF
clone size: NA; D gene: NA; J gene: TRBJ2-7; V gene: TRBV4-2; CDR3 DNA: TGTGCCAGCAGCCAAGTCGCCAGAAACTACGAGCAGTACTTC; CDR3 protein: CASSQVARNYEQYF
clone size: many; D gene: NA; J gene: TRBJ2-7; V gene: TRBV28; CDR3 DNA: TGTGCCAGCAGTTTTACCACCTACGAGCAGTACTTC; CDR3 protein: CASSFTTYEQYF
clone size: once; D gene: TRBD2; J gene: TRBJ2-2; V gene: TRBV3-1; CDR3 DNA: TGTGCCAGCAGCCAAGATCCGGGGGGGCGGACCGGGGAGCTGTTTTTT; CDR3 protein: CASSQDPGGRTGELFF